This record concerns one T cell receptor beta chain sequence. The CDR3 loop spans 16 amino acids. CDR1 is SEHNR, CDR2 FQNEAQ, per germline (reference sequence). V lost 4 bases, J lost 1 base, and 9 bases stayed unmatched. Authors' processing steps: Quantification of nucleated cells was approximated via reference gene primer amplification. Clones were sequenced by immunoSEQ multiplex PCR, and TCRdb holds only the in-frame ones, with some missing. That table furnishes V, J and clone size, whereas the DNA furnished D and trimming. The table has about 87,000 clones, roughly 89% seen once. These data originate in a study of blood T cell repertoires in COVID-19. Overall study: The United States, Italy and Spain supplied acute and convalescent COVID-19 samples. PBMCs, B-cell-depleted T cells, or T cells provided the cDNA or gDNA that made up the material.

The chain carries TRBV7-9 and TRBJ1-2, with 7 nucleotides matching TRBD1. This receptor was obtained from a woman of 80 years or more with active COVID-19. What was sequenced was peripheral blood. CDR3: CASSSGQVPFNYGYTF. As DNA, the CDR3 is TGTGCCAGCAGCTCTGGACAGGTTCCCTTTAACTATGGCTACACCTTC.